What follows describes a single T cell receptor beta chain. As yet, its antigen is unknown. V lost 5 bases to trimming and J lost 0 bases, with 14 bases between them. Germline lookup yields CDR1 DFQATT and CDR2 SNEGSKA (reference sequence). This CDR3 spans 15 amino acids. The sample originates from a study of blood T cells in healthy people across ages. Through a sample-barcoded 5' primer and a J-beta primer mix, a second PCR was run for roughly 6 to 12 cycles. From the 5' RACE reads, TCRdb called clonotypes with MiXCR, one entry per CDR3 protein. The table shows 1.5 million or so distinct CDR3 sequences, with 35% to 45% occurring only once. Study outcomes and limitations: The recorded TCR beta diversity per million T cells decreased in a roughly linear manner with age.

The V and J genes are TRBV20-1 and TRBJ2-1; the D is unclear. The sequenced sample consisted of blood. This receptor was obtained from a woman in her late teens or twenties in good health. The DNA for the CDR3 is TGCAGTGCTCCCCCGGGCGGCCCCTCCTACAATGAGCAGTTCTTC. It specifies CSAPPGGPSYNEQFF.